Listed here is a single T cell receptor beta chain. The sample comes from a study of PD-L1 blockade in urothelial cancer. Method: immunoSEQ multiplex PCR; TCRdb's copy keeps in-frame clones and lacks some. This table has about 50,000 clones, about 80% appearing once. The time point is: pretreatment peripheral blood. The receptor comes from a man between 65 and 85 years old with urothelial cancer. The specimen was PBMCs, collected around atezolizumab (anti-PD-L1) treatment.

The CDR3 nucleotides are TGTGCCAGTAGTATGAAGACAGGGGTTTATAATTCACCCCTCCACTTT. Translating gives CASSMKTGVYNSPLHF. The genes are TRBV19 and TRBJ1-6; 8 positions agree with TRBD1. The V segment lost 3 bases and the J segment 4 bases; nucleotides outside the gene matches: 5. Germline V lookup: CDR1 LNHDA, CDR2 SQIVND (reference sequence). There are 16 residues in the CDR3.